This T cell receptor beta chain was observed in a study of cytomegalovirus exposure and HLA in healthy donors. Study-wide findings and caveats: What a later analysis showed was that several of the most significant clusters appeared linked to common viral pathogens.

J gave up 2 bases and V 7 bases, and 6 bases lay outside the gene matches. The CDR3 extends over 16 amino acids. In germline, CDR1 is MDHEN, CDR2 SYDVKM. The sample holds one count of this clone. Its matching antigen is unknown. Vbeta (60) and Jbeta (13) primers were used in the PCR. Assay: immunoSEQ multiplex PCR; the TCRdb copy retains only in-frame clones and omits some. The table shows approximately 300,000 clones, with about four fifths occurring only once. V and J are TRBV28 and TRBJ2-3; 13 positions agree with TRBD2. The sequence was obtained from a girl aged 2 to 10 in good health and CMV-seronegative. The sample was PBMCs. Here the CDR3 reads CASTQGLAGVTDTQYF. For the CDR3, the DNA is TGTGCCAGCACCCAAGGACTAGCGGGAGTCACAGATACGCAGTATTTT.